The clone carrying this T cell receptor beta chain has more than one count but fewer than ten. The antigen is not known. The junction does not match germline at one end; this may be a read error. The data originate from a study of tumor and adjacent non-tumor tissue in lung cancer. About the study: Histology: about a dozen adenocarcinoma, a couple of squamous cell carcinoma, 1 small cell lung cancer. Samples averaged around 3.9 million productive TCRbeta reads each. Study-level findings and limits: Normal lung showed higher cumulative top 100 clone frequency than tumor. Significantly higher TCR diversity was found in tumor than normal lung.

A modified ARM-PCR protocol with three rounds of nested PCR amplified TCRbeta. TCRdb called the multiplex PCR reads again in MiXCR, with one record for every CDR3 protein. The sample contains around 99,000 distinct CDR3 sequences, 60% to 70% of which appear only once. RNA was extracted from bulk tissue without any cell sorting. The normal lung tissue was taken more than 3 cm from the tumor edge. The CDR3 loop spans 10 amino acids. Germline CDR1 WNHNN, CDR2 SYGVQD (reference sequence). This rearrangement joins TRBV10-1 to TRBJ1-5; D gene unclear. This sequence was found in a man in his fifties or sixties with non-small cell lung cancer. The sample consisted of distant non-tumor lung tissue. CDR3 nucleotides: TGTACCAGCAGGACGACAACTCAGCATTTT. Its protein is CTSRTTTQHF.